This T cell receptor beta chain originates from a study of tumor-infiltrating lymphocytes in oesophageal squamous cell carcinoma (TCRdb year 2016). This clonotype has ten or more counts. The antigen it recognizes is unknown. Base qualities are not provided; no much larger clone lies one nucleotide away. To prepare the library, PCR was applied. The sample was run on an Illumina HiSeq 2000. TCRdb passed the public sequencing reads through fastp at Q25 and MiXCR, retaining productive beta sequences. Rows with a matching CDR3 protein are joined into one entry that keeps the most common DNA and genes. A total of 19,000 or so distinct CDR3 sequences appear in this sample, around two fifths of them only once. The top ten hold 30% to 45% of the sample. Per the germline V gene, MNHNS is the CDR1 and SASEGT is the CDR2. V loses 6 bases at its end and J loses 10 bases; junction bases beyond the gene matches: 19. Its CDR3 holds 16 amino acids, cysteine through phenylalanine. The entry retains the CDR3 DNA only, 48 bases that are in frame from base 1.

The chain links TRBV6-1 with TRBJ2-7, and TRBD1 matches 9 of the central bases. The receptor was isolated from a male donor with esophageal squamous cell carcinoma. The material sequenced was esophageal tumor tissue. In nucleotide form, the sequence is TGTGCCAGCAGCGCTAGGACAGGGGCGGACGGAAGGGAACAGTACTTC. Translated, this is CASSARTGADGREQYF.